These 5 T cell receptor beta chains share one sample of origin, sequenced in a study of cytomegalovirus exposure and HLA in healthy donors. Use of 60 Vbeta and 13 Jbeta primers characterized the PCR. The repertoire was sequenced with immunoSEQ multiplex PCR; TCRdb's copy has only in-frame clones and lacks some. This sample has about 98,000 clones, with more than 60% found just once. Sequenced input: PBMCs. These receptors were obtained from a man aged 45-65 years in good health and CMV-seronegative.

The rearrangement links TRBV19 to TRBJ2-3; 11 bases fit TRBD2. Germline V gives CDR1 LNHDA, CDR2 SQIVND (reference sequence). The CDR3 runs 16 residues. The V gene end was trimmed by 2 bases and the J gene end by 6 bases; junction bases not matched to a gene: 7. CDR3 amino acids: CASSILLAGGIDTQYF. The CDR3 region has the DNA TGTGCCAGTAGTATACTCCTAGCGGGGGGAATCGATACGCAGTATTTT.

This chain links TRBV4-3 with TRBJ2-1, with a tentative D call TRBD2 (7 bases). Trimming took off 2 bases at V and 2 bases at J, with 13 bases between the two ends. This CDR3 comprises 16 residues. CDR1 is LGHNA and CDR2 is YSLEER in the germline V gene. The CDR3 region is CASSQLTGGPYNEQFF. CDR3 in DNA: TGCGCCAGCAGCCAACTGACGGGGGGCCCCTACAATGAGCAGTTCTTC.

The chain links TRBV19 to TRBJ2-1; D perhaps matches TRBD2 (6 bases). From germline, CDR1 is LNHDA and CDR2 SQIVND (reference sequence). CDR3 size: 16 residues. The V end lost 6 bases, the J end lost 5 bases, and 20 bases lay between the germline ends. The CDR3 sequence: CASRYGLGGGNNEQFF. The CDR3 DNA reads as TGTGCCAGTAGATACGGCCTGGGGGGAGGAAACAATGAGCAGTTCTTC.

The CDR3 region is CASSLYTGITGELFF. For the CDR3, the DNA is TGTGCCAGCAGTTTATACACAGGCATCACCGGGGAGCTGTTTTTT. The chain joins TRBV28 to TRBJ2-2; weak D call: TRBD1 (5 bases). Germline-derived CDR1 and CDR2 are MDHEN and SYDVKM. The ends were cut back, 1 base at V and 4 bases at J, with 10 bases in the middle. CDR3 length equals 15 residues.

This chain uses TRBV21-1 with TRBJ1-1. TRBV21-1 is deemed a pseudogene. This CDR3 has 17 residues. The CDR3 spells CASSNFHGRGPNTEAFF. CDR3 nucleotide sequence: TGTGCCAGCAGCAATTTTCATGGGCGGGGGCCGAACACTGAAGCTTTCTTT.